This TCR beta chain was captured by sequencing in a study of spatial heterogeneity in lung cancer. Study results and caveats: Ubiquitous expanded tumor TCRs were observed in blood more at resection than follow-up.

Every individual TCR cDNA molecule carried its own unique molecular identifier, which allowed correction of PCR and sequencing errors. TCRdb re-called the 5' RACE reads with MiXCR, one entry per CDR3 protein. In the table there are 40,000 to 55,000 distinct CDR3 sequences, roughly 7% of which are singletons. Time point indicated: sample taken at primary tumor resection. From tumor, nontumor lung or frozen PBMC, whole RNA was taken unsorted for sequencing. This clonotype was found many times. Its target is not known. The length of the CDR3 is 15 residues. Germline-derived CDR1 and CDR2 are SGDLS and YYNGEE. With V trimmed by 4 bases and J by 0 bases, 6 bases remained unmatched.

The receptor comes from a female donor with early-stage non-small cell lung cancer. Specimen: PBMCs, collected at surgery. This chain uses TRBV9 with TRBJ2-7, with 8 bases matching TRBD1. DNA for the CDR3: TGTGCCAGCAGCCCCCGACAGGGGACCTCCTACGAGCAGTACTTC. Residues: CASSPRQGTSYEQYF.